The 21 T cell receptor beta chains reported below all come from one sample, sequenced in a study of PD-L1 blockade in urothelial cancer (dated by TCRdb to the late 2010s). The library was generated by the immunoSEQ multiplex PCR assay. In TCRdb, the immuneACCESS table is reduced to in-frame sequences with V and J assigned. These tables do not hold every clone; where another copy was compared, an unresolved V gene accounts for under half, and the others remain unexplained. The sample includes around 49,000 clones, with approximately 82% observed a single time. In total, the top ten clones hold roughly 13% of the sample. The time point label for this specimen denotes: peripheral blood 6 weeks after treatment start. Sequences were derived from PBMCs, sampled around atezolizumab (anti-PD-L1) treatment. These receptors were taken from a man in his 60s with urothelial cancer.

The gene calls are TRBV5-5 and TRBJ1-1; D unresolved. Germline V gene data show CDR1 as SGHKS and CDR2 as YYEKEE (reference sequence). Deletions cut 1 base from V and 0 bases from J, with 10 bases between. The CDR3 is made up of 15 amino acids. The CDR3 coding sequence is TGTGCCAGCAGCTTGAACGTGGCCTTGAACACTGAAGCTTTCTTT. Its protein product is CASSLNVALNTEAFF.

A few counts support this clone. The V and J genes are TRBV29-1 and TRBJ2-1, with 11 bases identical to TRBD2. Germline CDR1 is SQVTM and CDR2 is ANQGSEA. The ends lost 0 bases at V and 9 bases at J; junction bases unmatched: 10. This CDR3 has 16 amino acids. CDR3 DNA sequence: TGCAGCGTTGAAGATCGCCTAGCGGGGGGACGGGGTGAGCAGTTCTTC. Residues: CSVEDRLAGGRGEQFF.

The chain uses TRBV7-2 and TRBJ2-3; the D gene is possibly TRBD2 (6 bases). V lost 5 bases and J lost 4, with 16 bases in between. CDR1 is SGHTA, CDR2 FQGNSA, per germline. The CDR3 extends over 15 amino acids. The CDR3 is CASSLRPRGADTQYF. As DNA, the CDR3 is TGTGCCAGCAGCCTTCGCCCCCGCGGGGCAGATACGCAGTATTTT.

This chain uses TRBV7-2 with TRBJ2-2; possible D gene TRBD1, 6 bases. Trimming pared 5 bases from V and 6 bases from J, leaving 13 bases between. The CDR3 is 14 amino acids. CDR1 and CDR2 (germline): SGHTA, FQGNSA. The CDR3 DNA follows: TGTGCCAGCAGCCTTAACCCAGGGGCCGGGGAGCTGTTTTTT. This encodes CASSLNPGAGELFF.

This chain joins TRBV29-1 and TRBJ1-2; no firm D call. CDR1 is SQVTM, CDR2 ANQGSEA, per germline. V was shortened by 4 bases and J by 3 bases, with 12 bases between the two germline ends. The CDR3 is 13 residues long. The CDR3 reads CSVARGRDYGYTF. CDR3 bases: TGCAGCGTTGCTCGGGGAAGGGACTATGGCTACACCTTC.

The chain links TRBV6-5 to TRBJ2-7; 8 bases fit TRBD2. The CDR3 loop spans 16 amino acids. Germline-derived CDR1 and CDR2 are MNHEY and SVGAGI. With 3 bases clipped from V and 1 base from J, the junction kept 8 bases outside the gene matches. The CDR3 spells CASSYLSGSSSYEQYF. CDR3 DNA: TGTGCCAGCAGTTATTTGAGCGGGAGTTCGTCCTACGAGCAGTACTTC.

This sequence joins TRBV19 and TRBJ1-4; 8 bases are a match to TRBD1. The germline V gene encodes CDR1 LNHDA and CDR2 SQIVND (reference sequence). V lost 2 bases to trimming and J lost 15 bases; unmatched junction nucleotides: 11. The CDR3 loop spans 14 amino acids. The chain's CDR3 is CASSITGTGAVVFF. CDR3 nucleotides: TGTGCCAGTAGTATAACCGGGACAGGCGCCGTGGTGTTTTTT.

The J gene is TRBJ1-3, the V gene TRBV19; D is unresolved. With 6 bases removed from V and 0 bases from J, the gap between germline ends came to 9 bases. Germline CDR1 and CDR2: LNHDA and SQIVND (reference sequence). The CDR3 contains 14 residues. CDR3 residues: CASSLGSSGNTIYF. Here the CDR3 DNA reads TGTGCCAGTAGCCTCGGGAGCTCTGGAAACACCATATATTTT.

This clone was detected a few times. V is TRBV11-2 and J is TRBJ1-5; unclear D gene. The CDR3 length is 15 residues. The V gene lost 2 bases and the J gene lost 5 bases, with 13 bases spanning the gap. Germline V gives CDR1 SGHAT, CDR2 FQNNGV. The CDR3 DNA reads TGTGCCAGCAGCTTATTCCAGTCCCGTGATCAGCCCCAGCATTTT. This translates into CASSLFQSRDQPQHF. Full variable domain (outside the CDR3, taken from reference TRBV11-2 and TRBJ1-5): EAGVAQSPRYKIIEKRQSVAFWCNPISGHATLYWYQQILGQGPKLLIQFQNNGVVDDSQLPKDRFSAERLKGVDSTLKIQPAKLEDSAVYLCASSLFQSRDQPQHFGDGTRLSIL.

The chain employs TRBV7-9 and TRBJ1-4; possible D gene TRBD1, 5 bases. This CDR3 contains 16 residues. Per germline, CDR1 SEHNR and CDR2 FQNEAQ (reference sequence). V was trimmed by 7 bases and J by 8 bases, leaving 23 bases between them. In nucleotides, the CDR3 is TGTGCCAGCACCTTCGGGGGAGGCAGTTCGCTGGAAAAACTGTTTTTT. Encoded protein: CASTFGGGSSLEKLFF.

The chain employs TRBV6-6 and TRBJ1-1, with TRBD1 as a possible D gene (5 bases). This CDR3 is 12 amino acids long. Germline assignment: CDR1 MNHNY and CDR2 SVGAGI (reference sequence). The V end was cut by 5 bases, the J end by 12 bases, with 16 bases between. This CDR3 reads CASSKETVGPFF. As DNA, the CDR3 is TGTGCCAGCAGTAAGGAGACAGTTGGTCCTTTCTTT.

A single count supports this clone. The rearrangement links TRBV7-2 to TRBJ2-3, with D unclear. With 5 bases removed from V and 2 bases from J, the gap between germline ends came to 14 bases. Germline V gene sequence: CDR1 SGHTA, CDR2 FQGNSA. The CDR3 has 15 residues. CDR3 protein: CASSQTPGLTDTQYF. CDR3 in DNA: TGTGCCAGCAGCCAGACCCCGGGTCTCACAGATACGCAGTATTTT.

This rearrangement joins TRBV7-2 to TRBJ2-3; 8 nucleotides match TRBD2. V trimming: 5 bases; J trimming: 7 bases; junction bases outside the gene matches: 5. The CDR3 runs 13 residues. Germline CDR1 and CDR2: SGHTA and FQGNSA. CDR3 nucleotide sequence: TGTGCCAGCAGCCTCCGGGGGGGCAATACGCAGTATTTT. Translating it yields CASSLRGGNTQYF.

V gene TRBV9 combines with J gene TRBJ2-5; 7 bases fit TRBD2. V lost 0 bases to trimming and J lost 0 bases; unmatched junction nucleotides: 8. The CDR3 consists of 17 residues. Germline CDR1 and CDR2: SGDLS and YYNGEE. The CDR3 loop is CASSVGARGDYQETQYF. The DNA for the CDR3 is TGTGCCAGCAGCGTAGGGGCCCGGGGGGACTACCAAGAGACCCAGTACTTC. Looking up the rest from reference TRBV9 and TRBJ2-5 gives the full variable domain: DSGVTQTPKHLITATGQRVTLRCSPRSGDLSVYWYQQSLDQGLQFLIQYYNGEERAKGNILERFSAQQFPDLHSELNLSSLELGDSALYFCASSVGARGDYQETQYFGPGTRLLVL.

This clone is a singleton in its sample. V usage is TRBV27 and J usage is TRBJ2-1, with 7 bases that match TRBD1. CDR3 length equals 15 residues. CDR1 MNHEY and CDR2 SMNVEV come from the germline V gene (reference sequence). The junction had 11 bases not matched to a gene; V was cut back by 6 bases and J by 6 bases. In DNA form, the CDR3 reads TGTGCCAGCAGCGAACACAGGGGATCGATCAATGAGCAGTTCTTC. Translating gives CASSEHRGSINEQFF.

This clone rates as large. The chain joins TRBV15 to TRBJ2-2, with 7 nucleotides matching TRBD1. The germline CDR1 and CDR2 sequences are LNHNV and YYDKDF (reference sequence). The CDR3 loop spans 14 amino acids. V lost 4 bases and J lost 5; bases outside the gene matches: 4. The CDR3 loop reads CATSKTGSTGELFF. In DNA, the CDR3 is TGTGCCACCAGCAAGACAGGGTCGACCGGGGAGCTGTTTTTT.

This clone was observed once. This sequence joins TRBV7-2 and TRBJ1-2; TRBD1 matches 12 bases. CDR3 size: 17 residues. With V trimmed by 5 bases and J by 4 bases, 11 bases remained unmatched. Germline loops: CDR1 SGHTA, CDR2 FQGNSA. Written as DNA, the CDR3 is TGTGCCAGCAGCAGGGGACAGGGGGCGTCCTTGGGCTATGGCTACACCTTC. Translating it yields CASSRGQGASLGYGYTF.

This sequence joins TRBV9 and TRBJ1-1; D is ambiguous. Deletions cut 0 bases from V and 0 bases from J, with 9 bases between. Germline V gene data show CDR1 as SGDLS and CDR2 as YYNGEE. This CDR3 has 15 residues. As DNA, the CDR3 is TGTGCCAGCAGCGTAGGACAAGAAATGAACACTGAAGCTTTCTTT. Amino acids: CASSVGQEMNTEAFF.

CDR3 loop: CASSSRVVYGYTF. The CDR3, as DNA: TGTGCCAGTAGTTCGCGAGTAGTCTATGGCTACACCTTC. The chain has TRBV19 and TRBJ1-2; unclear D gene. CDR3 size: 13 residues. In germline, CDR1 is LNHDA, CDR2 SQIVND (reference sequence). V lost 5 bases to trimming and J lost 4 bases, with 11 bases between them.

The gene calls are TRBV27 and TRBJ1-4, with TRBD1 matching over 9 bases. The CDR3 spans 14 residues. From germline, CDR1 is MNHEY and CDR2 SMNVEV (reference sequence). V lost 4 bases and J lost 8; bases outside the gene matches: 5. The CDR3 protein is CASSSTGGREKLFF. The CDR3 bases are TGTGCCAGCAGTTCGACAGGGGGGAGGGAAAAACTGTTTTTT.

The V and J genes are TRBV11-3 and TRBJ2-3, with TRBD2 matching 11 bases. The CDR3 runs 15 residues. Germline values: CDR1 SGHNT, CDR2 YENEEA. The V segment lost 3 bases and the J segment 2 bases; nucleotides outside the gene matches: 1. CDR3 loop: CASSLGLADTDTQYF. The CDR3 DNA is TGTGCCAGCAGCTTGGGACTAGCGGACACAGATACGCAGTATTTT.